There are a few counts of the clone carrying this T cell receptor (beta chain). The antigen is not known. The sample is drawn from a study of T cells in Graves' hyperthyroidism and ophthalmopathy. Study findings and constraints: In the blood, most expanded thyroid clonotypes above 0.001 appeared as well.

What was amplified from RNA transcripts were TCR beta CDR3 regions. TCR CDR3 regions were first amplified by RT-PCR with HTBI primers. From the multiplex PCR reads, TCRdb called clonotypes with MiXCR, one entry per CDR3 protein. The profile shows around 500,000 distinct CDR3 sequences, approximately 15% of them singletons. Germline lookup yields CDR1 KGHSH and CDR2 LQKENI. V trimming: 3 bases; J trimming: 3 bases; junction bases outside the gene matches: 6. This CDR3 spans 17 amino acids. PBMCs were collected from a roughly 10 ml volume of fresh peripheral blood. The clonotype comes from a woman aged 18-35 years with Graves' hyperthyroidism. Sequenced sample: blood. The chain carries TRBV18 and TRBJ2-5, with 14 bases aligning to TRBD2. CDR3 in DNA: TGTGCCAGCTCACCTGGGACTAGCGGGAGTTTGAAAGAGACCCAGTACTTC. Its protein is CASSPGTSGSLKETQYF.